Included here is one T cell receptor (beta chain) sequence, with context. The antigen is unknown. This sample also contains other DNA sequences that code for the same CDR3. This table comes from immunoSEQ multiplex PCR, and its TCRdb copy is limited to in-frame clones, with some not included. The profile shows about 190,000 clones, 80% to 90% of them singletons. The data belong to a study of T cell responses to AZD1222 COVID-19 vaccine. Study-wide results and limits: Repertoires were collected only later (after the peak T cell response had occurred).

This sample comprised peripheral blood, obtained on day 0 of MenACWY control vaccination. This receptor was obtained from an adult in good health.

This CDR3 is CASSLGGYEQYF. Written as DNA, the CDR3 is TGTGCCAGCAGCTTGGGAGGCTACGAGCAGTACTTC. The chain combines TRBV5-6 with TRBJ2-7; D is ambiguous. Germline values: CDR1 SGHDT, CDR2 YYEEEE. The CDR3 is made up of 12 amino acids. V was shortened by 0 bases and J by 3 bases, with 4 bases between the two germline ends.